These T cell receptor beta chains were read from a single sample in a study of blood T cell repertoires in COVID-19. Assay: immunoSEQ multiplex PCR; the TCRdb copy retains only in-frame clones and omits some. This sample has around 9,700 clones, with roughly 80% found just once. The sequenced material came from peripheral blood. These receptors all come from a man aged 65 to 85 with active COVID-19. Each CDR3 is given with its conserved first and last residue. Each record gives: clone size, D gene, J gene, V gene, CDR3 DNA, CDR3 protein. A D gene is named only where the DNA matches it firmly. Rows may omit the clone size; those that give it use once, few, many or a size class.

size: .
D: .
J: TRBJ2-1
V: TRBV7-2
DNA: TGTGCCAGCAGCTTAATGACAGCGAAGGTCTACAATGAGCAGTTCTTC
CDR3: CASSLMTAKVYNEQFF

size: .
D: TRBD2
J: TRBJ2-1
V: TRBV6-5
DNA: TGTGCCAGCAGTTACTCGCGGGGGGGTCACAATGAGCAGTTCTTC
CDR3: CASSYSRGGHNEQFF

size: .
D: TRBD2
J: TRBJ2-1
V: TRBV4-3
DNA: TGCGCCAGCAGCCAAGAAATGGGAGCGGGGGGGCGTTTCGATGAGCAGTTCTTC
CDR3: CASSQEMGAGGRFDEQFF

size: once
D: .
J: TRBJ2-5
V: TRBV5-6
DNA: TGTGCCAGCAGCTTTTTCTCAGGGCGCCCGAGGGAGACCCAGTACTTC
CDR3: CASSFFSGRPRETQYF

size: .
D: .
J: TRBJ2-7
V: TRBV2
DNA: TGTGCCAGCAGTGAAATTCGGGGGTACGAGCAGTACTTC
CDR3: CASSEIRGYEQYF

size: .
D: .
J: TRBJ1-3
V: TRBV6-5
DNA: TGTGCCAGCAGCCGGACAGCGGACTCTGGAAACACCATATATTTT
CDR3: CASSRTADSGNTIYF

size: .
D: .
J: TRBJ1-3
V: TRBV7-2
DNA: TGTGCCAGCAGCTTTAACCGCCTAAGCCCCGACTCTGGAAACACCATATATTTT
CDR3: CASSFNRLSPDSGNTIYF

size: .
D: .
J: TRBJ2-2
V: TRBV11-3
DNA: TGTGCCAGCAGCCCTTCCGAAGGGACAAACACCGGGGAGCTGTTTTTT
CDR3: CASSPSEGTNTGELFF

size: .
D: .
J: TRBJ2-3
V: TRBV12-3/TRBV12-4
DNA: TGTGCCAGCAGTGCCCCCAGGGATACGCAGTATTTT
CDR3: CASSAPRDTQYF

size: once
D: TRBD1
J: TRBJ1-1
V: TRBV25-1
DNA: TGTGCCAGCACCGGACAGGGAGTTTCTTCCTTTGAAGCTTTCTTT
CDR3: CASTGQGVSSFEAFF

size: .
D: .
J: TRBJ2-7
V: TRBV11-2
DNA: TGTGCCAGCAGCCCCCAAATTACCCGGAGCGAGCAGTACTTC
CDR3: CASSPQITRSEQYF

size: .
D: TRBD2
J: TRBJ2-3
V: TRBV10-3
DNA: TGTGCCATCAGTGCGGGGGGGCCCACAGATACGCAGTATTTT
CDR3: CAISAGGPTDTQYF

size: .
D: TRBD1
J: TRBJ1-2
V: TRBV5-6
DNA: TGTGCCAGCAGCTCAAGGACAGGGTTCTATGGCTACACCTTC
CDR3: CASSSRTGFYGYTF

size: .
D: .
J: TRBJ2-7
V: TRBV7-9
DNA: TGTGCCAGCAGCTCTAAGCAGGGGCAATACGAGCAGTACTTC
CDR3: CASSSKQGQYEQYF

size: .
D: .
J: TRBJ2-5
V: TRBV19
DNA: TGTGCCAGTAGTCCAGGGGAGACCCAGTACTTC
CDR3: CASSPGETQYF

size: medium-sized
D: TRBD1
J: TRBJ1-5
V: TRBV29-1
DNA: TGCAGCGTTCCCGGGACAGAAAGCAATCAGCCCCAGCATTTT
CDR3: CSVPGTESNQPQHF

size: .
D: TRBD1
J: TRBJ1-6
V: TRBV9
DNA: TGTGCCAGCAGCGCGGACAGGGGAGATTCACCCCTCCACTTT
CDR3: CASSADRGDSPLHF

size: .
D: .
J: TRBJ1-2
V: TRBV5-6
DNA: TGTGCCAGCAGCTTTCTCAGGGCTTCCTATGGCTACACCTTC
CDR3: CASSFLRASYGYTF

size: .
D: TRBD1
J: TRBJ1-5
V: TRBV6-6
DNA: TGTGCCAGCAGTCGAACTGGGACAGGGGACCGCAATCAGCCCCAGCATTTT
CDR3: CASSRTGTGDRNQPQHF

size: .
D: TRBD1
J: TRBJ1-2
V: TRBV24-1
DNA: TGTGCCACCAGTGACCGACAGGGACGCGGCTACACCTTC
CDR3: CATSDRQGRGYTF

size: few
D: TRBD1
J: TRBJ1-2
V: TRBV9
DNA: TGTGCCAGCAGCCCCTCAGGGGGAAATGGCTACACCTTC
CDR3: CASSPSGGNGYTF

size: .
D: .
J: TRBJ2-3
V: TRBV10-3
DNA: TGTGCCATCAGTGAGTCGACTCGAACTTCGGGTGCAGATACGCAGTATTTT
CDR3: CAISESTRTSGADTQYF

size: once
D: .
J: TRBJ2-7
V: TRBV6-2/TRBV6-3
DNA: TGTGCCAGCAGTGCGGGACCAGCCCTCTACGAGCAGTACTTC
CDR3: CASSAGPALYEQYF

size: .
D: .
J: TRBJ2-3
V: TRBV15
DNA: TGTGCCACCAGCAGTCCGGTTGGCTACGGGGGTGGGGAGGGCACAGATACGCAGTATTTT
CDR3: CATSSPVGYGGGEGTDTQYF

size: .
D: TRBD2
J: TRBJ2-2
V: TRBV3-1/TRBV3-2
DNA: TGTGCCAGCAGCCCTCCGGGACTAGCGATCGGGGAGCTGTTTTTT
CDR3: CASSPPGLAIGELFF

size: .
D: TRBD1
J: TRBJ1-2
V: TRBV4-2
DNA: TGTGCCAGCAGCCCGGATCGCGACAGGGGCTATGGCTACACCTTC
CDR3: CASSPDRDRGYGYTF

size: .
D: TRBD1
J: TRBJ2-7
V: TRBV7-7
DNA: TGTGCCAGCAGCCCAGGGGGTCTGGACGAGCAGTACTTC
CDR3: CASSPGGLDEQYF

size: .
D: .
J: TRBJ2-7
V: TRBV5-1
DNA: TGCGCCAGCAGATCAACTGGGAGTGAGTACGAGCAGTACTTC
CDR3: CASRSTGSEYEQYF

size: .
D: .
J: TRBJ2-2
V: TRBV7-3
DNA: TGTGCCAGCAGGCCGGGACTCCAGAACACCGGGGAGCTGTTTTTT
CDR3: CASRPGLQNTGELFF

size: .
D: TRBD1
J: TRBJ2-3
V: TRBV7-9
DNA: TGTGCCAGCAGCTTAGCCAGGGGGACAAGCACAGATACGCAGTATTTT
CDR3: CASSLARGTSTDTQYF

size: .
D: TRBD1
J: TRBJ1-2
V: TRBV27
DNA: TGTGCCAGCAGTTTGACAGGGCACTATGGCTACACCTTC
CDR3: CASSLTGHYGYTF

size: few
D: .
J: TRBJ1-2
V: TRBV5-1
DNA: TGCGCCAGCAGCTGGACAGTGAATACCCCCTATGGCTACACCTTC
CDR3: CASSWTVNTPYGYTF

size: .
D: .
J: TRBJ2-7
V: TRBV28
DNA: TGTGCCAGCAGTTTTTTCGGCAGGGACTACGAGCAGTACTTC
CDR3: CASSFFGRDYEQYF